These T cell receptor beta chains were read from a single sample in a study of blood T cell repertoires in COVID-19. Data came from immunoSEQ multiplex PCR; TCRdb stores just in-frame clones and leaves some out. Here the sample spans approximately 310,000 clones, around 87% being singletons. The specimen sequenced was peripheral blood. Receptor source: a woman aged 50 to 60 who had recovered from COVID-19. CDR3s include the opening cysteine and the closing phenylalanine or tryptophan. The D gene is left open where the match is weak.

18	TRBD2	TRBV5-1	TRBJ2-3	CASSLSPSGGPGGDTQYF	TGCGCCAGCAGCTTGTCCCCTAGCGGGGGTCCAGGGGGGGATACGCAGTATTTT
12	NA	TRBV5-1	TRBJ2-1	CASSDTTHEQFF	TGCGCCAGCAGCGACACCACCCATGAGCAGTTCTTC
18	TRBD2	TRBV9	TRBJ2-3	CASSVGLAGGPGADTQYF	TGTGCCAGCAGCGTAGGTCTGGCGGGAGGGCCGGGGGCAGATACGCAGTATTTT
16	TRBD1	TRBV5-6	TRBJ2-3	CASSGPGGFSTDTQYF	TGTGCCAGCAGCGGTCCAGGGGGCTTTAGCACAGATACGCAGTATTTT
14	NA	TRBV6-5	TRBJ1-1	CASRRGREATEAFF	TGTGCCAGCAGAAGGGGCAGGGAGGCAACTGAAGCTTTCTTT
16	NA	TRBV5-1	TRBJ2-2	CASSWTASGNTGELFF	TGCGCCAGCAGCTGGACAGCCTCTGGGAACACCGGGGAGCTGTTTTTT
15	TRBD2	TRBV7-2	TRBJ2-7	CASSLAAGVSYEQYF	TGTGCCAGCAGCTTAGCCGCGGGGGTCTCCTACGAGCAGTACTTC
14	TRBD2	TRBV3-1/TRBV3-2	TRBJ2-5	CASRASGGQETQYF	TGTGCCAGCAGGGCTAGCGGGGGCCAAGAGACCCAGTACTTC
11	NA	TRBV28	TRBJ1-2	CASTSDYGYTF	TGTGCCAGCACCAGCGACTATGGCTACACCTTC
14	TRBD1	TRBV19	TRBJ1-2	CASTRDRSTYGYTF	TGTGCTTCCACCCGGGACAGAAGCACCTATGGCTACACCTTC
14	NA	TRBV3-1/TRBV3-2	TRBJ2-2	CASSQVGGTGELFF	TGTGCCAGCAGCCAAGTCGGGGGCACCGGGGAGCTGTTTTTT
18	NA	TRBV18	TRBJ2-5	CASSRLGRSLGSQETQYF	TGTGCCAGCTCGAGACTAGGCCGGTCCCTGGGGAGCCAAGAGACCCAGTACTTC
14	TRBD2	TRBV9	TRBJ2-5	CASSGAGLTETQYF	TGTGCCAGCAGCGGCGCGGGACTAACGGAGACCCAGTACTTC
14	NA	TRBV5-1	TRBJ2-2	CASSSRVFAGELFF	TGCGCCAGCAGCTCCAGGGTATTCGCCGGGGAGCTGTTTTTT
14	NA	TRBV6-4	TRBJ1-6	CASSMTVNNSPLHF	TGTGCCAGCAGTATGACAGTGAATAATTCACCCCTCCACTTT
15	NA	TRBV11-2	TRBJ2-1	CASSLGRGRHNEQFF	TGTGCCAGCAGCTTGGGGCGGGGGCGCCACAATGAGCAGTTCTTC
14	TRBD1	TRBV19	TRBJ1-4	CASSRDRDNEKLFF	TGTGCCAGTAGTAGGGACAGGGATAATGAAAAACTGTTTTTT
14	NA	TRBV29-1	TRBJ1-2	CSARPGPGGDGYTF	TGCAGCGCCCGCCCGGGGCCCGGCGGGGATGGCTACACCTTC
13	TRBD1	TRBV12-3/TRBV12-4	TRBJ1-2	CASKLRDRGRTAF	TGTGCCAGCAAGCTCCGGGACAGGGGGCGAACTGCCTTC
14	NA	TRBV28	TRBJ1-4	CASSLSQINEKLFF	TGTGCCAGCAGTTTGTCCCAGATCAATGAAAAACTGTTTTTT
14	NA	TRBV27	TRBJ1-6	CASSSDRTNSPLHF	TGTGCCAGCAGCTCCGACAGGACAAATTCACCCCTCCACTTT
15	NA	TRBV28	TRBJ1-4	CASSWKSGVEEKLFF	TGTGCCAGCAGTTGGAAATCAGGGGTTGAAGAAAAACTGTTTTTT
15	TRBD1	TRBV5-5	TRBJ2-5	CASSLGGTGMETQYF	TGTGCCAGCAGCTTGGGAGGGACAGGGATGGAGACCCAGTACTTC
16	NA	TRBV6-2/TRBV6-3	TRBJ1-2	CASSLTLGRPTYGYTF	TGTGCCAGCAGTCTCACCCTGGGCAGGCCAACCTATGGCTACACCTTC